This TCR beta chain stems from a study of neurological immune-mediated disorders. General study points: The greatest degree of TCR clonal expansion was observed in HTLV-1-associated myelopathy, with the lowest in multiple sclerosis, below that of healthy controls. Across subjects, expanded clones had no CDR3 amino acid sequences in common, pointing to private repertoires in all groups.

Germline V gene lookup returns CDR1 LGHNT and CDR2 FRNRAP. This CDR3 comprises 15 residues. V shed 4 bases and J 1 base; nucleotides not matched to a gene: 4. This clonotype was found many times. The antigen remains unidentified. TCRdb independently ran MiXCR on the 5' RACE reads; one entry per CDR3 protein. Of roughly 34,000 distinct CDR3 sequences listed, over 4% were seen once; the top ten hold roughly 23%. Sequencing input: PBMCs. The chain couples TRBV12-5 to TRBJ2-5; 9 bases line up with TRBD1. The TCR comes from a young man in good health. CDR3 bases: TGTGCTAGTGGTTCGGGACAGGGAGGCCAAGAGACCCAGTACTTC. Its protein is CASGSGQGGQETQYF.